This is a list of T cell receptor beta chains from one sample in a study of blood T cell repertoires in COVID-19. Using immunoSEQ multiplex PCR, the repertoire was profiled, and TCRdb retains in-frame clones only, with some absent. The data contain some 110,000 clones, about 79% of them singletons. Sequencing was carried out using peripheral blood. Receptors originate from a woman older than 75 with active or convalescent COVID-19. Each CDR3 is given with its conserved first and last residue. D genes are given only for firm matches. Clone size is not always given. Where it is, it says once, few, many or a class for expanded clones.

TRBV30	NA	NA	TRBJ2-3	TGTGCCTGGAGGACCCCCGGGGTGGATACGCAGTATTTT	CAWRTPGVDTQYF
TRBV5-1	NA	TRBD1	TRBJ1-5	TGCGCCAGCAGCCTAACAGGGGGAAGCAATCAGCCCCAGCATTTT	CASSLTGGSNQPQHF
TRBV14	NA	NA	TRBJ2-3	TGTGCCAGCAGCCGGGGGGGCTACACAGATACGCAGTATTTT	CASSRGGYTDTQYF
TRBV10-3	NA	NA	TRBJ2-2	TGTGCCATCAGTAGGGGCGGGACCCTCACCGGGGAGCTGTTTTTT	CAISRGGTLTGELFF
TRBV1	NA	NA	TRBJ2-5	TGCACCAGCGCCGGGCCTAGCGGGGGGGCTTCGGAGGAGACCCAGTACTTC	CTSAGPSGGASEETQYF
TRBV19	NA	TRBD2	TRBJ2-1	TGTGCCAGTAGGGGACTAGCGGGAGCCGGGAGCTCCTACAATGAGCAGTTCTTC	CASRGLAGAGSSYNEQFF
TRBV2	NA	TRBD1	TRBJ2-7	TGTGCCAGCAGTGACGGGACAGTCCCCTACGAGCAGTACTTC	CASSDGTVPYEQYF
TRBV27	NA	NA	TRBJ1-4	TGTGCCAGCCAATTTAGGGGTGATACTAATGAAAAACTGTTTTTT	CASQFRGDTNEKLFF
TRBV11-1	few	NA	TRBJ1-3	TGTGCCAGCAGCTTAGCGGGAGGACCGGCGTCTGGAAACACCATATATTTT	CASSLAGGPASGNTIYF
TRBV6-5	NA	TRBD1	TRBJ1-1	TGTGCCAGCAGTTATGACAGGGGGAACACTGAAGCTTTCTTT	CASSYDRGNTEAFF
TRBV29-1	NA	NA	TRBJ2-3	TGCAGCGTTGATGGGACATTTTTCACAGATACGCAGTATTTT	CSVDGTFFTDTQYF
TRBV30	NA	TRBD2	TRBJ2-1	TGTGCCTGGAGTGCGACTAGCGGGAGGCCGTACAATGAGCAGTTCTTC	CAWSATSGRPYNEQFF
TRBV7-8	NA	TRBD2	TRBJ2-5	TGTGCCAGCAGCCTTCCCGCCGGGACTAGCGCTTTGCAAGAGACCCAGTACTTC	CASSLPAGTSALQETQYF
TRBV27	NA	TRBD1	TRBJ1-5	TGTGCCAGCAGTTCGACAGGGTTTAGCAATCAGCCCCAGCATTTT	CASSSTGFSNQPQHF
TRBV6-5	few	TRBD1	TRBJ1-6	TGTGCCAGCAGGGGAGACAGGGCACATTCACCCCTCCACTTT	CASRGDRAHSPLHF
TRBV7-9	NA	TRBD1	TRBJ1-4	TGTGCCAGCAGCTTATCCGGGACAGGGGGACCGAATGAAAAACTGTTTTTT	CASSLSGTGGPNEKLFF
TRBV5-6	NA	NA	TRBJ1-1	TGTGCCAGCAGTGAGCGGGGGACCTATGAAGCTTTCTTT	CASSERGTYEAFF
TRBV9	NA	TRBD1	TRBJ1-1	TGTGCCAGCAGCCCGACAGACAGGGCGGTTTTAGCTTTCTTT	CASSPTDRAVLAFF
TRBV7-8	once	NA	TRBJ1-5	TGTGCCAGCAGCTTAGAGACCTTCCCTAGAGGGCAGCCCCAGCATTTT	CASSLETFPRGQPQHF
TRBV10-3	NA	TRBD1	TRBJ2-5	TGTGCCATCAGTGAGGGGGACAGGGGATCAGGAGAGACCCAGTACTTC	CAISEGDRGSGETQYF
TRBV6-2/TRBV6-3	NA	NA	TRBJ1-5	TGTGCCAGCAGTTACGAGTTCGGGCAGGGGATACGCAATCAGCCCCAGCATTTT	CASSYEFGQGIRNQPQHF
TRBV5-1	NA	NA	TRBJ2-7	TGCGCCAGCAGCTTGGGTCGGCGGCAGTCCTTGCGCTACGAGCAGTACTTC	CASSLGRRQSLRYEQYF
TRBV5-6	NA	NA	TRBJ2-7	TGTGCCAGCAGCACTCCGACAACCACCTACGAGCAGTACTTC	CASSTPTTTYEQYF
TRBV28	once	TRBD2	TRBJ2-5	TGTGCCAGCAGGCCAAGGACTAGCGCTAAAGAGACCCAGTACTTC	CASRPRTSAKETQYF
TRBV4-2	NA	TRBD1	TRBJ1-6	TGTGCCAGCAGCCAGGGACAGGGGAATTCACCCCTCCACTTT	CASSQGQGNSPLHF
TRBV19	NA	TRBD1	TRBJ1-5	TGTGCCAGCCACACAGGGGACAATCAGCCCCAGCATTTT	CASHTGDNQPQHF
TRBV11-2	NA	NA	TRBJ1-3	TGTGCCAGCAGCCAGCAGGGGTCGGCTGGAAACACCATATATTTT	CASSQQGSAGNTIYF
TRBV9	NA	NA	TRBJ1-1	TGTGCCAGCAGCGTCGGACAGCTGAACACTGAAGCTTTCTTT	CASSVGQLNTEAFF
TRBV13	NA	NA	TRBJ2-4	TGTGCCAGCAGCTCGGTTTTACTTCTAGCCAAAAACATTCAGTACTTC	CASSSVLLLAKNIQYF
TRBV7-2	once	NA	TRBJ1-1	TGTGCCAGCAGCTCAGGACAGCGGAGTGAAGCTTTCTTT	CASSSGQRSEAFF
TRBV6-5	NA	TRBD1	TRBJ2-3	TGTGCCAGCAATAGGGACAGCGGCACAGATACGCAGTATTTT	CASNRDSGTDTQYF
TRBV28	NA	TRBD1	TRBJ1-1	TGTGCCAGCAGTTTCGGACAGGGACGAGTGAACACTGAAGCTTTCTTT	CASSFGQGRVNTEAFF
TRBV5-6	NA	NA	TRBJ2-7	TGTGCCAGCAGCTCGTTCGAGACCGCCCGACAGGTCGAGCAGTACTTC	CASSSFETARQVEQYF
TRBV3-1/TRBV3-2	once	NA	TRBJ2-7	TGTGCCAGCAGCCAAGAGGGCGGGTCCTACGAGCAGTACTTC	CASSQEGGSYEQYF
TRBV4-3	NA	TRBD1	TRBJ2-2	TGCGCCAGCAGCCAAGGACAGGGCCCCGGGGAGCTGTTTTTT	CASSQGQGPGELFF
TRBV13	NA	NA	TRBJ1-2	TGTGCCAGCAGCTTAGGCCGTCAGGGCTACTATGGCTACACCTTC	CASSLGRQGYYGYTF
TRBV28	NA	TRBD2	TRBJ2-7	TGTGCCAGCAGTTTAGGGGGGGTAGGTTACGAGCAGTACTTC	CASSLGGVGYEQYF
TRBV25-1	NA	NA	TRBJ1-2	TGTGCCAGCAGTCGTTCAGTTAACTATGGCTACACCTTC	CASSRSVNYGYTF
TRBV28	NA	TRBD1	TRBJ1-1	TGTGCCAGCAGTTTCACAGGGGGCGCGTCAACTGAAGCTTTCTTT	CASSFTGGASTEAFF
TRBV9	NA	TRBD1	TRBJ1-1	TGTGCCAGCAGCCCCCGACAGGGAGGCACTGAAGCTTTCTTT	CASSPRQGGTEAFF
TRBV27	NA	TRBD2	TRBJ2-2	TGTGCCAGCAGTTTATCGGGCCTAGCGGGCCACGGTTACAACACCGGGGAGCTGTTTTTT	CASSLSGLAGHGYNTGELFF
TRBV19	NA	TRBD1	TRBJ1-5	TGTGCCACGTCACAGGGGCTTGGCAATCAGCCCCAGCATTTT	CATSQGLGNQPQHF
TRBV7-2	NA	NA	TRBJ1-2	TGTGCCAGCAGCCCAGATCGTAGCTCCTATGGCTACACCTTC	CASSPDRSSYGYTF
TRBV6-2/TRBV6-3	NA	NA	TRBJ2-7	TGTGCCAGCAACCCAGCACTAGTTTCCGAGCAGTACTTC	CASNPALVSEQYF
TRBV28	NA	TRBD1	TRBJ2-1	TGTGCCAGCAGCCCTACAGGGGAGAGCTCCTACAATGAGCAGTTCTTC	CASSPTGESSYNEQFF
TRBV7-2	NA	NA	TRBJ2-7	TGTGCCAGCAGCCACGACAGTTTCTACGAGCAGTACTTC	CASSHDSFYEQYF
TRBV7-2	NA	TRBD2	TRBJ2-5	TGTGCCAGCAGCTTAGGGATACTAGCGGGGGTGCAAGAGACCCAGTACTTC	CASSLGILAGVQETQYF
TRBV6-4	NA	NA	TRBJ1-6	TGTGCCAACAGGAGTGGGCTTAATTCACCCCTCCACTTT	CANRSGLNSPLHF
TRBV30	NA	TRBD1	TRBJ1-1	TGTGCCTGGAGTCCAACACCCAGGGGGAGCACTGAAGCTTTCTTT	CAWSPTPRGSTEAFF
TRBV13	NA	NA	TRBJ1-1	TGTGCCAGCAGCCAATCAACAGGGTCGGGGAACACTGAAGCTTTCTTT	CASSQSTGSGNTEAFF
TRBV12-1	few	NA	TRBJ1-2	TGTGCCAGCAGCTTTTCCATAGGTAAGGGAGGATATGGCTACACCTTC	CASSFSIGKGGYGYTF